This T cell receptor beta chain appears in the sequencing data of a study of CD8+ T cells in alopecia areata. Study-wide background: Treatment of the treated patients consisted of oral tofacitinib, 5 to 10 mg twice daily.

The CDR3 loop spans 13 amino acids. V lost 8 bases, J lost 6 bases, and 16 bases lay in between. This clone was found a few times. Noted treatment: oral pan-JAK inhibitor, 5-10 mg twice daily. cDNA prepared by RNA extraction and subsequent reverse transcription served as the template for sequencing. Using immunoSEQ multiplex PCR, the repertoire was profiled, and TCRdb retains in-frame clones only, with some absent. The table has some 88,000 clones, 40% to 50% seen once; the top ten hold less than 20%. Sequencing used CD8+ T cells sorted from blood, obtained at week 24, from a patient treated with tofacitinib. The TCR sequence derives from a human donor with alopecia areata. J is TRBJ2-5 and V is TRBV23-1; D is possibly TRBD2 (6 bases). TRBV23-1 is identified as an open reading frame with a role that is uncertain. Written as DNA, the CDR3 is TGCGCCAGCGCCGGACGGGGAGGAAAGACCCAGTACTTC. It yields the protein CASAGRGGKTQYF.